This record looks at one TCR beta chain sequence and its context. Its antigen is currently unknown. This entry is derived from a study of T cells expressing NK-cell markers. Turning to the study itself: According to the study, TCR beta repertoires originated from sorted CD3+CD56+NKG2C+, CD3+CD56+NKG2C- and CD3+CD56-NKG2C+ T cells.

Study-wide findings and caveats: Each of over 5 donors carried dominant NKG2C+ clonotypes accounting for about 1.0-7.0% of CD8+ T cells. There were a handful of donors in whom these clonotypes also led the CD3+CD56-NKG2C+ fraction.

TCRdb re-called the 5' RACE reads; one entry per CDR3 protein, DNA not given. There are over 150,000 distinct CDR3 sequences in the sample, with 20% held by the top ten. Sequencing was carried out using blood T cells: a sorted CD56 or NKG2C T cell subset, CD4+ or CD8+ T cells, or bulk PBMC T cells (not recorded which). The sequence derives from a man aged 18-69 years in good health.

The CDR3 loop is CASSFPGARYGYTF. This sequence joins TRBV7-9 and TRBJ1-2; the D call of TRBD1 rests on TCRdb alone, since no DNA is present to check it. In germline, CDR1 is SEHNR, CDR2 FQNEAQ (reference sequence). CDR3 size: 14 residues.